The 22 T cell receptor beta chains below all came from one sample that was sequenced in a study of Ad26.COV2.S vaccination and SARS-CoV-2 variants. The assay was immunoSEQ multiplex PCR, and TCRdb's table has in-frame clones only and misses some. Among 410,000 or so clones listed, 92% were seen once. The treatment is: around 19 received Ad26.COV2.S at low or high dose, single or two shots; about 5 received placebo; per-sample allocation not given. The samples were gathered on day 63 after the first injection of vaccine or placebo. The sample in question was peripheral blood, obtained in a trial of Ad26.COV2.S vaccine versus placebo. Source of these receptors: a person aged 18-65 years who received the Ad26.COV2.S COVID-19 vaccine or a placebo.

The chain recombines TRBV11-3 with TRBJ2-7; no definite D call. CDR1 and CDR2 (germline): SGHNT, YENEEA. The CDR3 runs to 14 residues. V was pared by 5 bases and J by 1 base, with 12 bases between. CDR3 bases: TGTGCCAGCAGCCCCCAAGGAGCATCCTACGAGCAGTACTTC. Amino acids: CASSPQGASYEQYF.

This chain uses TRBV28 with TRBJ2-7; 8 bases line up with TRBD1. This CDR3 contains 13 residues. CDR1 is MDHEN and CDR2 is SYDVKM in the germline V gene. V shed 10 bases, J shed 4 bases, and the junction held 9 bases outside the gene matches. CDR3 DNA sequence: TGTGCCATCCAGGACAGGGCCCGTTACGAGCAGTACTTC. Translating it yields CAIQDRARYEQYF.

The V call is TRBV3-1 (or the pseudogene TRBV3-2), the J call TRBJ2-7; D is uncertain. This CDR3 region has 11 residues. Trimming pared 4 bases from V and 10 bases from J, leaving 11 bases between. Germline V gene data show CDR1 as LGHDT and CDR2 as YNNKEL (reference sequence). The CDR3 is CASSRETLQYF. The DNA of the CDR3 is TGTGCCAGCAGCCGAGAGACACTCCAGTACTTC.

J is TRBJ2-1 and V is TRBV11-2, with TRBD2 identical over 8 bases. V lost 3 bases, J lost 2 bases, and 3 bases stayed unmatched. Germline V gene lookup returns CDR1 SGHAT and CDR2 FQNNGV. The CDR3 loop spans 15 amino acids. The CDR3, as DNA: TGTGCCAGCAGCTTTAGCGGGGCCACCTACAATGAGCAGTTCTTC. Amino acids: CASSFSGATYNEQFF.

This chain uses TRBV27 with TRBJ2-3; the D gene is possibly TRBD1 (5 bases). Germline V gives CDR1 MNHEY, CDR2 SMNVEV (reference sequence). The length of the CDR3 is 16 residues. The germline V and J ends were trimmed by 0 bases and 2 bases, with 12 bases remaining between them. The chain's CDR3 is CASSLSAGLITDTQYF. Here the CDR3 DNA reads TGTGCCAGCAGTTTATCGGCAGGGTTGATCACAGATACGCAGTATTTT.

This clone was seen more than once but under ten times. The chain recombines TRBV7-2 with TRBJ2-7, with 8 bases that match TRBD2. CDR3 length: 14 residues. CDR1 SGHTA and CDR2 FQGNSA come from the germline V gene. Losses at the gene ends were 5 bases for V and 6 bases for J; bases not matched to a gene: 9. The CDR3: CASSSGGGPGEQYF. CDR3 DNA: TGTGCCAGCAGCAGCGGGGGTGGACCCGGCGAGCAGTACTTC.

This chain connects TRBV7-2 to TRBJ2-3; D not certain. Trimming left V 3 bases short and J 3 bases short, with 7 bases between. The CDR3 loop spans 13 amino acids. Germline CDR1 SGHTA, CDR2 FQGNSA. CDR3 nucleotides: TGTGCCAGCAGCTTTGGGTCTACAGATACGCAGTATTTT. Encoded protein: CASSFGSTDTQYF. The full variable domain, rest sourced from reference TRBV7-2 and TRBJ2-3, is GAGVSQSPSNKVTEKGKDVELRCDPISGHTALYWYRQSLGQGLEFLIYFQGNSAPDKSGLPSDRFSAERTGGSVSTLTIQRTQQEDSAVYLCASSFGSTDTQYFGPGTRLTVL.

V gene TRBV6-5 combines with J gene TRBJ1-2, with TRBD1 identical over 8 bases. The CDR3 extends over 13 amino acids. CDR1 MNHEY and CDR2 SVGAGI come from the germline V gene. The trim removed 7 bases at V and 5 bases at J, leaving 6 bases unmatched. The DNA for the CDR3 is TGTGCCAGCACCCCAGGGGGCGTTTATGGCTACACCTTC. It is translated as CASTPGGVYGYTF.

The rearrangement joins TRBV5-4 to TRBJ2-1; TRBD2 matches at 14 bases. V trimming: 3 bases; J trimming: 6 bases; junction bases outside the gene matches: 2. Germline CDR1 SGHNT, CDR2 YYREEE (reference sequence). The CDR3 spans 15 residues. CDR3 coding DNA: TGTGCCAGCAGCTCCGGACTAGCGGGGGGCAATGAGCAGTTCTTC. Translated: CASSSGLAGGNEQFF.

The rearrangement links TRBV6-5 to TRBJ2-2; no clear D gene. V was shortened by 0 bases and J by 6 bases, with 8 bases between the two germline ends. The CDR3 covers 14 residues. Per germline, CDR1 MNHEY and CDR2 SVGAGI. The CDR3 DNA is TGTGCCAGCAGTTACTCGTTGGGTGCCGGGGAGCTGTTTTTT. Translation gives CASSYSLGAGELFF.

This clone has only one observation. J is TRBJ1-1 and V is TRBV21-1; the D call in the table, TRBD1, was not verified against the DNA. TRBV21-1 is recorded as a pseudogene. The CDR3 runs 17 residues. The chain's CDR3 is CASSKRGFKQGWTEAFF. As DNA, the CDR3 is TGTGCCAGCAGCAAAAGGGGGTTTAAACAGGGGTGGACTGAAGCTTTCTTT.

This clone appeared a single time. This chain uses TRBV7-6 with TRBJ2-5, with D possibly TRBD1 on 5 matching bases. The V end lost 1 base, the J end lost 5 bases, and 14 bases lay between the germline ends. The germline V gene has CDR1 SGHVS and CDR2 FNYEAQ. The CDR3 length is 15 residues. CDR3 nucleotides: TGTGCCAGCAGCTTAGGACGCAGGGTGTTGGAGACCCAGTACTTC. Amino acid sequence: CASSLGRRVLETQYF.

CDR3 protein: CASSTPRGVNTEAFF. The DNA for the CDR3 is TGTGCCAGCAGTACTCCCCGGGGGGTGAACACTGAAGCTTTCTTT. The chain couples TRBV6-2 or TRBV6-3 to TRBJ1-1, with a weak D call TRBD1 (5 bases). This CDR3 comprises 15 residues. Per the germline V gene, CDR1 is MNHEY and CDR2 is SVGEGT. The V and J ends lost 5 bases and 0 bases respectively, with 13 bases between them.

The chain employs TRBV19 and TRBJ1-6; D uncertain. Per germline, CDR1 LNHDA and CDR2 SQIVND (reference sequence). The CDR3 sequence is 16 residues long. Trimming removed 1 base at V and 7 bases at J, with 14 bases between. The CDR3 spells CASSIGRRAANSPLHF. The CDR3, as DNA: TGTGCCAGTAGTATAGGGCGAAGGGCAGCAAATTCACCCCTCCACTTT.

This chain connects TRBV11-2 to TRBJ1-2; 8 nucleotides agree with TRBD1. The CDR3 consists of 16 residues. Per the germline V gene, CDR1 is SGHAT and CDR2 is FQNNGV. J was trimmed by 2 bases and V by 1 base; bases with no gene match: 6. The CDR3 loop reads CASSLGPDRANYGYTF. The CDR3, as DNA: TGTGCCAGCAGCTTAGGTCCGGACAGGGCGAACTATGGCTACACCTTC.

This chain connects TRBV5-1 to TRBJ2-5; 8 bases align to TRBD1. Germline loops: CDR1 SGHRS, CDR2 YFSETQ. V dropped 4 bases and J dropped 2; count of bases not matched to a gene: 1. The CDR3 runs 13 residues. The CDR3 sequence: CASSGTGQETQYF. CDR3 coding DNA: TGCGCCAGCAGCGGGACAGGACAAGAGACCCAGTACTTC. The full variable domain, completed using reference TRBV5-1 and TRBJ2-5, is KAGVTQTPRYLIKTRGQQVTLSCSPISGHRSVSWYQQTPGQGLQFLFEYFSETQRNKGNFPGRFSGRQFSNSRSEMNVSTLELGDSALYLCASSGTGQETQYFGPGTRLLVL.

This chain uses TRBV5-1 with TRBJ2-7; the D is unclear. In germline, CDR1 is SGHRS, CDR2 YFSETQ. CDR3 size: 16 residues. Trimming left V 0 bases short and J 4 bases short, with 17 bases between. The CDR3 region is CASSLAPAGARYEQYF. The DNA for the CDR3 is TGCGCCAGCAGCTTGGCCCCGGCAGGCGCGAGGTACGAGCAGTACTTC.

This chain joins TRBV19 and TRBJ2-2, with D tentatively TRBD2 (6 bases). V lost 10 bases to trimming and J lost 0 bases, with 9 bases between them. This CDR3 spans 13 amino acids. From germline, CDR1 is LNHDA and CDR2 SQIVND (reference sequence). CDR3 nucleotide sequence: TGTGCCACGGGAGCCGCGAACACCGGGGAGCTGTTTTTT. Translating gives CATGAANTGELFF.

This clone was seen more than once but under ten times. The CDR3 nucleotides read TGTGCCAGCAGCTTAGCGCGCGGGGCCTATGGCTACACCTTC. It yields the protein CASSLARGAYGYTF. This rearrangement joins TRBV7-9 to TRBJ1-2, with D maybe TRBD1 (5 bases). The germline gives CDR1 SEHNR, CDR2 FQNEAQ (reference sequence). The CDR3 contains 14 residues. Trimming took off 0 bases at V and 4 bases at J, with 9 bases between the two ends.

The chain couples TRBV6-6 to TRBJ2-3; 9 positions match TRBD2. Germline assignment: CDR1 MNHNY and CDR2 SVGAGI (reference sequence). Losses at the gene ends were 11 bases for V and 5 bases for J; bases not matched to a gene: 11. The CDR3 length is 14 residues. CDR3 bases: TGTGCCGCCCGACTAGCGGCTGCCATAGATACGCAGTATTTT. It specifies CAARLAAAIDTQYF.

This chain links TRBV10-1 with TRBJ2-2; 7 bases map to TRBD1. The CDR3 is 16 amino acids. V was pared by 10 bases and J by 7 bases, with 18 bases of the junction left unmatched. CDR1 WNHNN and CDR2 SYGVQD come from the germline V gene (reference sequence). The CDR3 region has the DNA TGCGCCACGGAGAACCGACAGGGTAATTATGGCGGGGAGCTGTTTTTT. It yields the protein CATENRQGNYGGELFF.

The CDR3: CASSFPGVVNTGELFF. The CDR3 DNA reads as TGTGCCAGCAGCTTTCCAGGGGTCGTGAACACCGGGGAGCTGTTTTTT. V usage is TRBV7-8 and J usage is TRBJ2-2, with D possibly TRBD1 on 6 matching bases. The CDR3 extends over 16 amino acids. Deletions cut 3 bases from V and 1 base from J, with 12 bases between. Germline lookup yields CDR1 SGHVS and CDR2 FQNEAQ.